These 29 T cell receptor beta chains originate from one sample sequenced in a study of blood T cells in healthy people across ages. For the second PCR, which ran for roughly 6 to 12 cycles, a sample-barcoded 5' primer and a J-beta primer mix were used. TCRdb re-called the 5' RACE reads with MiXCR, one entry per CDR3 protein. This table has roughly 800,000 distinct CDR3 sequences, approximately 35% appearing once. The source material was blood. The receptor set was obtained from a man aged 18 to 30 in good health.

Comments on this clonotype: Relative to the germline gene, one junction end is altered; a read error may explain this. The CDR3 DNA sequence: TGCAGCGTTGGGTGGGGGGCCTACAATAAGCAGTTCTTC. Translated, it gives CSVGWGAYNKQFF. This sequence joins TRBV29-1 and TRBJ2-1; D possibly uses TRBD1 or TRBD2 (6 bases each). This CDR3 has 13 residues. The V gene's germline CDR1 is SQVTM and CDR2 ANQGSEA.

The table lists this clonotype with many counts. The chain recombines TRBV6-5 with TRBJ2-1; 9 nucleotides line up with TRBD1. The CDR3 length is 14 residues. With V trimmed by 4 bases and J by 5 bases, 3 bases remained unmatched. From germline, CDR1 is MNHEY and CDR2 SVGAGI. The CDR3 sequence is CASSLGTGHNEQFF. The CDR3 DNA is TGTGCCAGCAGTTTGGGGACAGGGCACAATGAGCAGTTCTTC.

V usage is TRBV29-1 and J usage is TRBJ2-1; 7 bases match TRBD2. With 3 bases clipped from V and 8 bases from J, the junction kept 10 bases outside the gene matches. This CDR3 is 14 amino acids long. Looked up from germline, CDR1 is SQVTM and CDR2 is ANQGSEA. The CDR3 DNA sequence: TGCAGCGTTGAGGCTCCTGGGGGGGTGGATGAGCAGTTCTTC. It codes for CSVEAPGGVDEQFF.

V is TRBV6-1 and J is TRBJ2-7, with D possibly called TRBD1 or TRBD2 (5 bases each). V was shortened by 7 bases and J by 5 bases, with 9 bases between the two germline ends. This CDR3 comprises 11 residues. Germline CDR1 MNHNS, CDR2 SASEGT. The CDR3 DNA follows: TGTGCCAGCACCGGGGCGGACGAGCAGTACTTC. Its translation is CASTGADEQYF.

The CDR3 DNA sequence: TGCAGTGCTAGAGATACCGGGTATAGCAATCAGCCCCAGCATTTT. Its translation is CSARDTGYSNQPQHF. This sequence joins TRBV20-1 and TRBJ1-5, with D unclear. This CDR3 has 15 amino acids. The germline gives CDR1 DFQATT, CDR2 SNEGSKA (reference sequence). Trimming removed 0 bases at V and 0 bases at J, with 9 bases between.

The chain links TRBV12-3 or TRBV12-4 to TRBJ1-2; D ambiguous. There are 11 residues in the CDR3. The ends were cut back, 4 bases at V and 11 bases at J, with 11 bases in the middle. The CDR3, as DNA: TGTGCCAGCAGTTACGGCCGCCCTTACACCTTC. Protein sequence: CASSYGRPYTF.

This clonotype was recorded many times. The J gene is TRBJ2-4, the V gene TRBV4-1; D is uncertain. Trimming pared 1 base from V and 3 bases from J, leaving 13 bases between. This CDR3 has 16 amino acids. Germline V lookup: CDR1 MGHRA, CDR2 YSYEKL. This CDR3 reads CASSQVSHSLKNIQYF. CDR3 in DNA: TGCGCCAGCAGCCAAGTGTCCCACAGCCTCAAAAACATTCAGTACTTC.

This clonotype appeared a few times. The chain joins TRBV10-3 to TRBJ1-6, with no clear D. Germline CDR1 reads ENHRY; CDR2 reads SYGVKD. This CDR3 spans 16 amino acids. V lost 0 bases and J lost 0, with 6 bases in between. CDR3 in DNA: TGTGCCATCAGTGAGTCTCGGGGCTCCTATAATTCACCCCTCCACTTT. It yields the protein CAISESRGSYNSPLHF.

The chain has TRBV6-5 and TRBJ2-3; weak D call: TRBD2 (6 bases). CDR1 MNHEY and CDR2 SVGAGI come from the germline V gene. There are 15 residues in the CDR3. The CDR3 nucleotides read TGTACTAGCAGTTATTTGGGACTTATTGACGATACGCAGTATTTT. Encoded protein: CTSSYLGLIDDTQYF.

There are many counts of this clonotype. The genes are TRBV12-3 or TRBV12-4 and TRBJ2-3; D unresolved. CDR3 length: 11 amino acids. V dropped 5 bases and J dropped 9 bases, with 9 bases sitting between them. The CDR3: CASSQLSTQYF. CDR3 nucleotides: TGTGCCAGCAGTCAACTCAGCACGCAGTATTTT.

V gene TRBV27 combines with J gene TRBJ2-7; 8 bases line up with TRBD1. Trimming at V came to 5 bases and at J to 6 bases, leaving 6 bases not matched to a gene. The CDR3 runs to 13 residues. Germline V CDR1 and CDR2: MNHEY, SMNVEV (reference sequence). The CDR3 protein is CASSLGTGLEQYF. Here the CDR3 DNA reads TGTGCCAGCAGTCTGGGGACAGGCCTCGAGCAGTACTTC.

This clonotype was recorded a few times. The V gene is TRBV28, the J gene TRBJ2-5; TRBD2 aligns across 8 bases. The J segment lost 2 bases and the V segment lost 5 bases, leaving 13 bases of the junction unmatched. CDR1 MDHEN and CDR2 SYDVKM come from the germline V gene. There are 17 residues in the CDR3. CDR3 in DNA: TGTGCCAGCAGTCTATACCAGGCGGGAGGCCATCAAGAGACCCAGTACTTC. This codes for CASSLYQAGGHQETQYF.

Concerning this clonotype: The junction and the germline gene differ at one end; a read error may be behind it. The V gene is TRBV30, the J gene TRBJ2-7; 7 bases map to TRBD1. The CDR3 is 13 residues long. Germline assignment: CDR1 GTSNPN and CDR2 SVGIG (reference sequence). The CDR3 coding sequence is TGTGTCTGGAGTGGGGACAGCTACAATGAGCAGTACTTC. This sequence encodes CVWSGDSYNEQYF. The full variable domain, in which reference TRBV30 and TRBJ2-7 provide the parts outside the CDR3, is SQTIHQWPATLVQPVGSPLSLECTVEGTSNPNLYWYRQAAGRGLQLLFYSVGIGQISSEVPQNLSASRPQDRQFILSSKKLLLSDSGFYLCVWSGDSYNEQYFGPGTRLTVT.

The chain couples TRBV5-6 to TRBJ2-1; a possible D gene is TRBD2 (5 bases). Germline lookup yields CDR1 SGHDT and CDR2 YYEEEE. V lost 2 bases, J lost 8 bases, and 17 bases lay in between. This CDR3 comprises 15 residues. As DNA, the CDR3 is TGTGCCAGCAGCTTTTCCAGCGGCCCCGATGATGAGCAGTTCTTC. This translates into CASSFSSGPDDEQFF.

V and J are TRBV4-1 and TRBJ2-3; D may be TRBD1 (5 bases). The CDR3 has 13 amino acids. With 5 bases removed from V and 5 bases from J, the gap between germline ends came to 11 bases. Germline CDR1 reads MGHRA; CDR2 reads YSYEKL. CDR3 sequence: CASSVLTGDTQYF. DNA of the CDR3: TGCGCCAGCAGCGTGCTTACAGGAGATACGCAGTATTTT.

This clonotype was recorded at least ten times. CDR3 protein: CSARDLWGTQFF. CDR3 DNA sequence: TGCAGTGCTAGAGATCTTTGGGGCACGCAGTTCTTC. The V call is TRBV20-1, the J call TRBJ2-1; D may be TRBD1 (5 bases). The V and J ends lost 0 bases and 12 bases respectively, with 12 bases between them. Germline CDR1 reads DFQATT; CDR2 reads SNEGSKA (reference sequence). This CDR3 has 12 residues.

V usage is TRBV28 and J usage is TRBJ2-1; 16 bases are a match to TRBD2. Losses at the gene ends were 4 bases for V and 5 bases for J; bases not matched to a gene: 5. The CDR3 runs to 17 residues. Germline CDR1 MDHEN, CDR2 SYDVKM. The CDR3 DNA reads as TGTGCCAGCAGTTCCGGGACTAGCGGGGGGGCCAACAATGAGCAGTTCTTC. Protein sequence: CASSSGTSGGANNEQFF.

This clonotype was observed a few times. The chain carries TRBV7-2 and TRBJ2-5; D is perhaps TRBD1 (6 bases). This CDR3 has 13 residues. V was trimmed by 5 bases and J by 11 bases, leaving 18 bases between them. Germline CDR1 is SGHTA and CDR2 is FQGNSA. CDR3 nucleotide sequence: TGTGCCAGCAGCCCCCCAGGGGCGGATGAGCAGTACTTC. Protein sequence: CASSPPGADEQYF.

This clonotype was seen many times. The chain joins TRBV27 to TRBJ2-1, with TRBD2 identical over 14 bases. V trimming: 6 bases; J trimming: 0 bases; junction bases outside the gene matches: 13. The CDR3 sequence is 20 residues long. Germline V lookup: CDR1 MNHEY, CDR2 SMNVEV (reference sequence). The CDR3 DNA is TGTGCCAGCAGGAAGGTGGGACTAGCGGGGGCCATCAGCTCCTACAATGAGCAGTTCTTC. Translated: CASRKVGLAGAISSYNEQFF.

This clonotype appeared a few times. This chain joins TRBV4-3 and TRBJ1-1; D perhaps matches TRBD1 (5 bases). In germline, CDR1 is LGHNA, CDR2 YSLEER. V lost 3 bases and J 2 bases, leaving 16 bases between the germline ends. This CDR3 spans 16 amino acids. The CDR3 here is CASSHGGVRLNTEAFF. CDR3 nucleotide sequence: TGCGCCAGCAGCCACGGAGGGGTTCGTTTAAACACTGAAGCTTTCTTT.

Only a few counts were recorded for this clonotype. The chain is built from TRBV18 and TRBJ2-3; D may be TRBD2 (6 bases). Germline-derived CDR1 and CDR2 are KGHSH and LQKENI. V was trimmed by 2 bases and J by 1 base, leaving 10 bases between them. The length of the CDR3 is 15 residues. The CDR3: CASSPSSSGTDTQYF. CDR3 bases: TGTGCCAGCTCACCATCGTCTAGCGGCACAGATACGCAGTATTTT. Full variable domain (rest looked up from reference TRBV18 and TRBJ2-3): NAGVMQNPRHLVRRRGQEARLRCSPMKGHSHVYWYRQLPEEGLKFMVYLQKENIIDESGMPKERFSAEFPKEGPSILRIQQVVRGDSAAYFCASSPSSSGTDTQYFGPGTRLTVL.

The CDR3 region is CASSLRFRLDAYNEQYF. In DNA, the CDR3 is TGTGCCAGCAGTTTAAGATTCCGGCTAGATGCCTACAATGAGCAGTACTTC. The rearrangement links TRBV27 to TRBJ2-1, with unresolved D. The DNA end is a closer match to TRBJ2-7, so the J assignment may be wrong. CDR3 length: 17 amino acids. From germline, CDR1 is MNHEY and CDR2 SMNVEV (reference sequence).

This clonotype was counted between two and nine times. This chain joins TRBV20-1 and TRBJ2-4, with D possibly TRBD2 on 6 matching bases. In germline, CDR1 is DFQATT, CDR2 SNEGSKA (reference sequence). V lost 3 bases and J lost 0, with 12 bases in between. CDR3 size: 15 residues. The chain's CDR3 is CSASGGGLAKNIQYF. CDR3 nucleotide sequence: TGCAGTGCTAGTGGGGGAGGACTAGCCAAAAACATTCAGTACTTC.

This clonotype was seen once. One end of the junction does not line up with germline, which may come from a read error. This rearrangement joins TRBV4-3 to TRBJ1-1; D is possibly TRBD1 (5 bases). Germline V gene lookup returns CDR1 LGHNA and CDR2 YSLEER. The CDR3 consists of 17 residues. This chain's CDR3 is CAGSQFRGAGSDTEAFF. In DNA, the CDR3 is TGCGCCGGCAGCCAATTCCGTGGGGCGGGAAGTGACACTGAAGCTTTCTTT.

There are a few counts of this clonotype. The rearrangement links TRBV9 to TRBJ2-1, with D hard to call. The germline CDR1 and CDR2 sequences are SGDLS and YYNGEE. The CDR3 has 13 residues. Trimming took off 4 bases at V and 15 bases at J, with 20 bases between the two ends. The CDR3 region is CASSPPLGETRFF. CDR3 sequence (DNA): TGTGCCAGCAGCCCCCCCCTCGGAGAGACCCGGTTCTTC.

In DNA, the CDR3 is TGCAGGGCAGCCGGGACGGGAAGCTCCTACAATGAGCAGTTCTTC. It translates to CRAAGTGSSYNEQFF. V is TRBV20-1 and J is TRBJ2-1, with D perhaps TRBD1 or TRBD2 (5 bases each). The CDR3 runs 15 residues. CDR1 DFQATT and CDR2 SNEGSKA come from the germline V gene (reference sequence).

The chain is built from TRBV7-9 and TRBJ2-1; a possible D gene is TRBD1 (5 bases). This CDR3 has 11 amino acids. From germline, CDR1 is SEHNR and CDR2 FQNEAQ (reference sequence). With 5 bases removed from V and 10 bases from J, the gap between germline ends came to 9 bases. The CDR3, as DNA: TGTGCCAGCAGCGAGGACATCGAGCAGTTCTTC. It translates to CASSEDIEQFF.

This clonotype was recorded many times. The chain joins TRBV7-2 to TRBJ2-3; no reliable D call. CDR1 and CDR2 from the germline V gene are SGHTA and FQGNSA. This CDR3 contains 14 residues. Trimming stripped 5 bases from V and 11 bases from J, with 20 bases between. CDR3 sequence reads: CASSTYRLVEVQYF. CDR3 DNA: TGTGCCAGCAGCACTTACCGCCTGGTTGAGGTGCAGTATTTT.

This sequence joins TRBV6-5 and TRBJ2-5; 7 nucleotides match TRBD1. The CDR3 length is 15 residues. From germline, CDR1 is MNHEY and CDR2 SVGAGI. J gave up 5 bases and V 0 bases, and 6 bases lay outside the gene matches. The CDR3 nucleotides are TGTGCCAGCAGTTACTCAGGGTCGACAGGGGAGACCCAGTACTTC. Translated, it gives CASSYSGSTGETQYF.